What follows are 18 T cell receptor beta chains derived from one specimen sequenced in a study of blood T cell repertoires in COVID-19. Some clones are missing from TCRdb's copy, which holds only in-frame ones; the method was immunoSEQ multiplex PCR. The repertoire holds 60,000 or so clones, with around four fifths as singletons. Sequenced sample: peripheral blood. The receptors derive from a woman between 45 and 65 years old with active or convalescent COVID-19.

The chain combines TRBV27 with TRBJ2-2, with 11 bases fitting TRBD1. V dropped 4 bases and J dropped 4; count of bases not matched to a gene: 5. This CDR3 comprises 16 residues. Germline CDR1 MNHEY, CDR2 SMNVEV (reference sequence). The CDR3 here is CASSSGTGGATGELFF. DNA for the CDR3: TGTGCCAGCAGTTCCGGGACAGGGGGGGCCACCGGGGAGCTGTTTTTT.

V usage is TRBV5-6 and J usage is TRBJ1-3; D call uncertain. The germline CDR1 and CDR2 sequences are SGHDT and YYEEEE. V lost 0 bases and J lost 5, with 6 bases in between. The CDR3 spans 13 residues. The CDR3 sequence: CASSLAGRNTIYF. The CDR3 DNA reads TGTGCCAGCAGCTTGGCCGGGAGAAACACCATATATTTT.

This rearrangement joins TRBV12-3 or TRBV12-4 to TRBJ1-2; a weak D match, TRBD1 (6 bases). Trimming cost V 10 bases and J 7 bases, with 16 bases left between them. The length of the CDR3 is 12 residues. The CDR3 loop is CATAGGAGGYTF. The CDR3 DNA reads TGTGCCACCGCGGGGGGCGCGGGTGGCTACACCTTC.

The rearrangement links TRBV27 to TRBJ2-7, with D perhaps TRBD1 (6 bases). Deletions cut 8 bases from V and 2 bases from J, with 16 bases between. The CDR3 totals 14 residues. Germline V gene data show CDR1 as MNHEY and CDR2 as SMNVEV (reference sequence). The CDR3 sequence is CASQDSPKAYEQYF. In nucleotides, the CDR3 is TGTGCCAGCCAGGACAGTCCCAAAGCCTACGAGCAGTACTTC.

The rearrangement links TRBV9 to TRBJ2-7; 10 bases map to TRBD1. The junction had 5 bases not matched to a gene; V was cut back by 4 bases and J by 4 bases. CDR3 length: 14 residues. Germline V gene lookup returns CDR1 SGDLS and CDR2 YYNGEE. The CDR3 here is CASSSGTGDYEQYF. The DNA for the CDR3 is TGTGCCAGCAGCTCCGGGACAGGGGATTACGAGCAGTACTTC.

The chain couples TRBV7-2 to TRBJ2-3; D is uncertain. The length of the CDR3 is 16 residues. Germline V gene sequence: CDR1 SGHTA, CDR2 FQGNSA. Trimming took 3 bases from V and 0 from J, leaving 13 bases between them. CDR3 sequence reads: CASSFRLHPSTDTQYF. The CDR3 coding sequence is TGTGCCAGCAGCTTCCGACTGCATCCTAGCACAGATACGCAGTATTTT.

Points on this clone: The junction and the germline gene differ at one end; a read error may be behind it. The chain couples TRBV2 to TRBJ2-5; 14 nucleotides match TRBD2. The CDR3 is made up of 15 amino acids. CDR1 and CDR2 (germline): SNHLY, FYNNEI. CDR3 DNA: TGTGCCAGCAGGGAAGGGACTAGCGGGAGTTGGACCCAGTACTTC. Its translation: CASREGTSGSWTQYF.

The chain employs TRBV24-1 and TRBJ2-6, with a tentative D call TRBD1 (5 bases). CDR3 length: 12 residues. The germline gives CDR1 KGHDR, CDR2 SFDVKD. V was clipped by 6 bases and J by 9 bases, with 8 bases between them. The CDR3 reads CATSSGNNVLTF. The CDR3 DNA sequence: TGTGCCACCAGTTCAGGGAACAACGTCCTGACTTTC.

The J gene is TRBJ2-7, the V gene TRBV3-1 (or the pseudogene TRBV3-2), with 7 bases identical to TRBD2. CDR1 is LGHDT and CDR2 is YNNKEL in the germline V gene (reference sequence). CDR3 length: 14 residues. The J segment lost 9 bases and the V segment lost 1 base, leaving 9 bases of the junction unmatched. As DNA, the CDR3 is TGTGCCAGCAGCCAAGTAGGCCGGGAGGATGTGCAGTACTTC. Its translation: CASSQVGREDVQYF.

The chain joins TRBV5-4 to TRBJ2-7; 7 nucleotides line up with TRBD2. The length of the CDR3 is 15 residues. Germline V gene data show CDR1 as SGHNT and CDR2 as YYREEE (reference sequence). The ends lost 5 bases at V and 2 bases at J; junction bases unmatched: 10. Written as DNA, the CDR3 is TGTGCCAGCAGTACCACAACCGGGACTACCTACGAGCAGTACTTC. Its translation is CASSTTTGTTYEQYF.

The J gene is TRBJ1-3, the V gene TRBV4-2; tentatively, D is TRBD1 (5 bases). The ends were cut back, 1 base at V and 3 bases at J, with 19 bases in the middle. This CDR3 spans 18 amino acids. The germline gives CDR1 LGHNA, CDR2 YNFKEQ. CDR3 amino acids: CASSQGGVTNLIGNTIYF. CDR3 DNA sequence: TGTGCCAGCAGCCAAGGGGGCGTTACCAATTTGATTGGAAACACCATATATTTT.

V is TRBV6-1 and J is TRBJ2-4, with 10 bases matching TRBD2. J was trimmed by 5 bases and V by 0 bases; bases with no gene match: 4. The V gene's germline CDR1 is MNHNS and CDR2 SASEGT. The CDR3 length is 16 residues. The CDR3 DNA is TGTGCCAGCAGTGAAGCGCCAGCGGGGGGGGAAAACATTCAGTACTTC. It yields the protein CASSEAPAGGENIQYF.

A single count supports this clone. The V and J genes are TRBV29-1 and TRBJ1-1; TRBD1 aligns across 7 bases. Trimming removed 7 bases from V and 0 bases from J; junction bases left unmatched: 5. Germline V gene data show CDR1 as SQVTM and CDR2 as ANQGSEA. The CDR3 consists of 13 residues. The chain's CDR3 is CSAPDRMNTEAFF. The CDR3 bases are TGCAGCGCCCCGGACAGGATGAACACTGAAGCTTTCTTT. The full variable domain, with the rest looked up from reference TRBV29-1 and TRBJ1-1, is SAVISQKPSRDICQRGTSLTIQCQVDSQVTMMFWYRQQPGQSLTLIATANQGSEATYESGFVIDKFPISRPNLTFSTLTVSNMSPEDSSIYLCSAPDRMNTEAFFGQGTRLTVV.

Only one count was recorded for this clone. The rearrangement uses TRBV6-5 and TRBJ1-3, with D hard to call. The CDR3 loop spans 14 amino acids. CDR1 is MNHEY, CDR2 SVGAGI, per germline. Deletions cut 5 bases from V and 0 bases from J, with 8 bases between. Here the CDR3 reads CASSRVFSGNTIYF. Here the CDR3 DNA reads TGTGCCAGCAGTCGGGTCTTCTCTGGAAACACCATATATTTT.

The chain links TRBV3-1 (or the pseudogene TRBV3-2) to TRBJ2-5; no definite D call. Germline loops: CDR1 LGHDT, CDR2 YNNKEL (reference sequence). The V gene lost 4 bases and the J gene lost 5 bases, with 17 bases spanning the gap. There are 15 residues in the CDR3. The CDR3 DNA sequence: TGTGCCAGCAGCCCCAACCCCCTAGAGTCCGAGACCCAGTACTTC. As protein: CASSPNPLESETQYF.

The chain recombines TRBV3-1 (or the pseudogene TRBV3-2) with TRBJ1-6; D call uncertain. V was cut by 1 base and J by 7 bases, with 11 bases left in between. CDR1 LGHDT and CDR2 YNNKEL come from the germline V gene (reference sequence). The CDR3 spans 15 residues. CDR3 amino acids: CASSQVYSGNSPLHF. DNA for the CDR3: TGTGCCAGCAGCCAAGTTTACTCAGGAAATTCACCCCTCCACTTT.

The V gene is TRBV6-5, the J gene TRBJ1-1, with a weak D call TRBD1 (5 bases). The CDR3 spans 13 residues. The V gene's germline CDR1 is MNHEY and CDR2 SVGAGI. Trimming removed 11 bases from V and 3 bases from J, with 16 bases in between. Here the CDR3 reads CAAREAPDTEAFF. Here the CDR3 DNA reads TGTGCCGCCAGGGAGGCCCCTGACACTGAAGCTTTCTTT.

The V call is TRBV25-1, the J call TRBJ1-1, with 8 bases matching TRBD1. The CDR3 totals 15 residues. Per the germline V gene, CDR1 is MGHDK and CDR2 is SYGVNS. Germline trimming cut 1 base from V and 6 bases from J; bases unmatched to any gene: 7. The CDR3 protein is CASSESPQGAPEAFF. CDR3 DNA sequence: TGTGCCAGCAGTGAATCGCCGCAGGGGGCCCCTGAAGCTTTCTTT. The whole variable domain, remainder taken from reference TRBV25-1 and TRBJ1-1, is EADIYQTPRYLVIGTGKKITLECSQTMGHDKMYWYQQDPGMELHLIHYSYGVNSTEKGDLSSESTVSRIRTEHFPLTLESARPSHTSQYLCASSESPQGAPEAFFGQGTRLTVV.